The 20 T cell receptor beta chains in this list originate from one sample, sequenced in a study of blood T cell repertoires in COVID-19. Here immunoSEQ multiplex PCR was the method, and the copy in TCRdb shows in-frame clones only, minus some. The sample includes about 330,000 clones, approximately 87% of them seen just once. Sequenced material: PBMCs or T cells enriched from blood (not recorded which). The receptors stem from a woman under 40 who had recovered from COVID-19.

The chain employs TRBV3-1 (or the pseudogene TRBV3-2) and TRBJ2-5; D ambiguous. Germline CDR1 LGHDT, CDR2 YNNKEL (reference sequence). The CDR3 loop spans 15 amino acids. Trimming left V 4 bases short and J 3 bases short, with 15 bases between. CDR3 bases: TGTGCCAGCAGCCTGGAAGTGGAGCCCGAAGAGACCCAGTACTTC. It is translated as CASSLEVEPEETQYF.

The chain combines TRBV12-3 or TRBV12-4 with TRBJ2-7, with 8 bases matching TRBD1. V shed 7 bases, J shed 3 bases, and the junction held 5 bases outside the gene matches. The CDR3 is 13 residues long. CDR3 DNA: TGTGCCAGCACCCAGGGGGCGGGCTACGAGCAGTACTTC. Translation: CASTQGAGYEQYF.

The CDR3 reads CASSHRAQGGEKLFF. The DNA of the CDR3 is TGTGCCAGCAGCCATAGAGCCCAGGGAGGTGAAAAACTGTTTTTT. V gene TRBV9 combines with J gene TRBJ1-4, with D maybe TRBD1 (5 bases). The CDR3 loop spans 15 amino acids. The V end was cut by 4 bases, the J end by 7 bases, with 17 bases between. Germline V gene lookup returns CDR1 SGDLS and CDR2 YYNGEE.

This chain connects TRBV20-1 to TRBJ1-6; D unresolved. The CDR3 covers 15 residues. CDR1 DFQATT and CDR2 SNEGSKA come from the germline V gene (reference sequence). V shed 4 bases and J shed 0 bases, with 10 bases lying between them. This CDR3 is CSATDASSYNSPLHF. CDR3 coding DNA: TGCAGTGCTACTGACGCGAGCTCCTATAATTCACCCCTCCACTTT.

V is TRBV7-5 and J is TRBJ1-2. TRBV7-5 is recorded as a pseudogene. This CDR3 is built from 16 residues. CDR3 loop: CVRSLAVWSRGYGYTF. The CDR3 nucleotides are TGTGTCAGAAGCTTAGCTGTATGGTCGCGGGGATATGGCTACACCTTC.

The genes are TRBV6-2 or TRBV6-3 and TRBJ1-2, with 10 positions matching TRBD1. This CDR3 spans 14 amino acids. Germline V gene lookup returns CDR1 MNHEY and CDR2 SVGEGT. V shed 2 bases and J 4 bases; nucleotides not matched to a gene: 1. The CDR3, as DNA: TGTGCCAGCAGTTACGACAGGGGGCTCTATGGCTACACCTTC. The encoded protein is CASSYDRGLYGYTF.

The CDR3 bases are TGCGCCAGCAGCCAAACAGGGGGCCCCTACAATGAGCAGTTCTTC. Protein product: CASSQTGGPYNEQFF. This rearrangement joins TRBV4-3 to TRBJ2-1; TRBD1 agrees at 9 bases. The V gene's germline CDR1 is LGHNA and CDR2 YSLEER. The CDR3 length is 15 residues. J lost 2 bases, V lost 2 bases, and 1 base had no gene match.

The chain links TRBV5-1 to TRBJ1-3, with 7 bases that match TRBD1. V lost 5 bases, J lost 0 bases, and 11 bases stayed unmatched. The CDR3 length is 17 residues. CDR1 is SGHRS, CDR2 YFSETQ, per germline. CDR3 sequence: CASSPTTGTISGNTIYF. CDR3 nucleotides: TGCGCCAGCAGTCCAACGACAGGGACGATCTCTGGAAACACCATATATTTT.

The J gene is TRBJ2-1, the V gene TRBV13; tentative D call: TRBD1 (5 bases). The length of the CDR3 is 19 residues. CDR1 is PRHDT, CDR2 FYEKMQ, per germline (reference sequence). Trimming stripped 7 bases from V and 3 bases from J, with 28 bases between. The CDR3 protein is CASIPGPRASQYSYNEQFF. DNA of the CDR3: TGTGCCAGCATTCCAGGGCCACGGGCGTCCCAATATAGCTACAATGAGCAGTTCTTC.

This clone has a single count. The rearrangement joins TRBV2 to TRBJ2-2; D perhaps matches TRBD2 (6 bases). CDR3 size: 14 residues. The germline CDR1 and CDR2 sequences are SNHLY and FYNNEI. V lost 6 bases and J lost 4, with 12 bases in between. CDR3 bases: TGTGCCAGCAGCGCCGGGAGAACCACCGGGGAGCTGTTTTTT. Translation gives CASSAGRTTGELFF.

The chain recombines TRBV27 with TRBJ1-2; D perhaps matches TRBD1 (5 bases). Germline V lookup: CDR1 MNHEY, CDR2 SMNVEV (reference sequence). The CDR3 has 19 residues. Deletions cut 6 bases from V and 1 base from J, with 27 bases between. CDR3 loop: CASRFIAGKVWTHNYGYTF. The CDR3 DNA follows: TGTGCCAGCAGATTCATTGCAGGGAAAGTGTGGACACATAACTATGGCTACACCTTC.

The chain carries TRBV24-1 and TRBJ2-3, with D perhaps TRBD1 (6 bases). Trimming removed 9 bases from V and 1 base from J, with 10 bases in between. The germline gives CDR1 KGHDR, CDR2 SFDVKD. The length of the CDR3 is 13 residues. CDR3 sequence: CATADSGTDTQYF. The CDR3, as DNA: TGTGCCACCGCGGACAGTGGCACAGATACGCAGTATTTT.

This clone was picked up one time. The V gene is TRBV7-9, the J gene TRBJ2-6; D is undetermined. CDR1 and CDR2 (germline): SEHNR, FQNEAQ (reference sequence). V was shortened by 1 base and J by 0 bases, with 4 bases between the two germline ends. The CDR3 totals 15 residues. Here the CDR3 DNA reads TGTGCCAGCAGCTTAGACAACTCTGGGGCCAACGTCCTGACTTTC. The encoded protein is CASSLDNSGANVLTF.

The CDR3 DNA follows: TGTGCCAGTGCCTTCGACAAAAACGCTGAAGCTTTCTTT. This translates into CASAFDKNAEAFF. The rearrangement joins TRBV19 to TRBJ1-1; D is undetermined. Trimming removed 8 bases from V and 6 bases from J, with 16 bases in between. The CDR3 has 13 amino acids. The germline V gene has CDR1 LNHDA and CDR2 SQIVND (reference sequence).

The chain recombines TRBV6-5 with TRBJ1-1; no firm D call. The CDR3 extends over 12 amino acids. The germline CDR1 and CDR2 sequences are MNHEY and SVGAGI. Trimming removed 4 bases from V and 3 bases from J, with 6 bases in between. The CDR3 nucleotides read TGTGCCAGCAGTTCCCGAGACACTGAAGCTTTCTTT. This codes for CASSSRDTEAFF.

Only a few counts were recorded for this clone. The V gene is TRBV3-1 (or the pseudogene TRBV3-2), the J gene TRBJ2-2; TRBD1 matches at 7 bases. J was trimmed by 7 bases and V by 4 bases; bases with no gene match: 15. The length of the CDR3 is 17 residues. CDR1 and CDR2 from the germline V gene are LGHDT and YNNKEL (reference sequence). CDR3 protein: CASSPFGDEGAFGELFF. The CDR3 DNA reads as TGTGCCAGCAGCCCTTTTGGGGACGAGGGGGCATTCGGGGAGCTGTTTTTT.

V gene TRBV6-5 combines with J gene TRBJ2-5; possible D gene TRBD2, 6 bases. The ends were cut back, 3 bases at V and 1 base at J, with 12 bases in the middle. This CDR3 has 15 amino acids. Per the germline V gene, CDR1 is MNHEY and CDR2 is SVGAGI. CDR3 region: CASSYGGIRQETQYF. The DNA of the CDR3 is TGTGCCAGCAGTTATGGCGGGATTCGCCAAGAGACCCAGTACTTC.

In this sample, this clone turned up a few times. This chain links TRBV7-3 with TRBJ2-5, with D perhaps TRBD2 (6 bases). CDR3 length: 15 residues. The V end was cut by 5 bases, the J end by 3 bases, with 16 bases between. Germline V gene lookup returns CDR1 SGHTA and CDR2 FQGTGA. CDR3 DNA: TGTGCCAGCAGCCCCGGGGACTTTAGGGAAGAGACCCAGTACTTC. Protein product: CASSPGDFREETQYF.

This clone showed up just once. The chain is built from TRBV23-1 and TRBJ1-6; possibly TRBD1 for D (6 bases). TRBV23-1 is an open reading frame, and its role is uncertain. V was pared by 11 bases and J by 6 bases, with 26 bases between. The CDR3 is made up of 17 amino acids. CDR3 nucleotides: TGCGCCCGCACCGGGGGCGGGGGGCACTTGGGTAATTCACCCCTCCACTTT. Translation gives CARTGGGGHLGNSPLHF.

The CDR3 reads CASSSRGGTDYGYTF. The CDR3 DNA is TGTGCCAGTAGTTCCCGCGGCGGGACAGACTATGGCTACACCTTC. The chain employs TRBV19 and TRBJ1-2, with TRBD1 matching 7 bases. This CDR3 spans 15 amino acids. V gave up 5 bases and J gave up 3 bases; unmatched junction bases: 9. Germline V lookup: CDR1 LNHDA, CDR2 SQIVND (reference sequence).